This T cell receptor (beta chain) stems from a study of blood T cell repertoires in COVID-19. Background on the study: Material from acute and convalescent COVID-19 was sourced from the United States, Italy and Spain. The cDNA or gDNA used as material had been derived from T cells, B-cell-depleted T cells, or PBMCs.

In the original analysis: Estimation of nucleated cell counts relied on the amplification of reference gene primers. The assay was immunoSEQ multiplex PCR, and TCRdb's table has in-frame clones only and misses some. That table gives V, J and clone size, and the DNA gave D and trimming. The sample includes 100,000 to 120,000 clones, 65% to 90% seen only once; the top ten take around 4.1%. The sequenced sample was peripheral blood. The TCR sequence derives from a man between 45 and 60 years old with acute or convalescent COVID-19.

CDR3 coding DNA: TGTGCCAGCAGCTTGGGGGGGTCAGCGGGAGTCGGGACAGATACGCAGTATTTT. Translation gives CASSLGGSAGVGTDTQYF. The chain has TRBV5-6 and TRBJ2-3; 8 bases are a match to TRBD2. Germline V lookup: CDR1 SGHDT, CDR2 YYEEEE. The CDR3 covers 18 residues. J was trimmed by 3 bases and V by 0 bases; bases with no gene match: 12.